This TCR beta chain was captured in a study of blood T cell repertoires in COVID-19. The overall study: T cells, B-cell-depleted T cells, or PBMCs supplied cDNA or gDNA.

Assay used: immunoSEQ multiplex PCR; TCRdb lists only in-frame clones, some missing. The table lists 23,000 or so clones, 75% to 90% of them singletons. This clone came up many times. Looked up from germline, CDR1 is SGDLS and CDR2 is YYNGEE. The CDR3 totals 14 residues. V gave up 3 bases and J gave up 7 bases, with 13 bases separating them. The sequencing sample was made of peripheral blood. The receptor was derived from a woman of 80 years or more with acute or convalescent COVID-19. V and J are TRBV9 and TRBJ1-4; tentatively, D is TRBD1 (5 bases). The CDR3 is CASSASGTLEKLFF. The DNA for the CDR3 is TGTGCCAGCAGCGCCTCCGGGACTCTTGAAAAACTGTTTTTT. Filled out from reference TRBV9 and TRBJ1-4, the complete variable domain reads DSGVTQTPKHLITATGQRVTLRCSPRSGDLSVYWYQQSLDQGLQFLIQYYNGEERAKGNILERFSAQQFPDLHSELNLSSLELGDSALYFCASSASGTLEKLFFGSGTQLSVL.